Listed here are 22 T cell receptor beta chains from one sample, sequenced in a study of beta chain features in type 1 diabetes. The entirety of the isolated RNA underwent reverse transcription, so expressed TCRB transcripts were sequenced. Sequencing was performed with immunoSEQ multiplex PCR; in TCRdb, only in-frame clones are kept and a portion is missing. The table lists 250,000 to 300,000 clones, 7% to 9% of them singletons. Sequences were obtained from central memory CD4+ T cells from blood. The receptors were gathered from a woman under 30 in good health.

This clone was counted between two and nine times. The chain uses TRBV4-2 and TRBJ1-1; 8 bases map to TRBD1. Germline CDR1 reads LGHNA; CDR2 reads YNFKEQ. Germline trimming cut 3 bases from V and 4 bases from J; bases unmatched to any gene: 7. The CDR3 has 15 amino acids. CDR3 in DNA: TGTGCCAGCAGCCACGACAGGGGCTGGGGCACTGAAGCTTTCTTT. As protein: CASSHDRGWGTEAFF.

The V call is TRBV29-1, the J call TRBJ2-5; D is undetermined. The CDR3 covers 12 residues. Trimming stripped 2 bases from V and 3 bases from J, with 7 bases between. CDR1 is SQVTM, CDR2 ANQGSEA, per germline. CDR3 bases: TGCAGCGTTGAATGGCCAGAAGAGACCCAGTACTTC. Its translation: CSVEWPEETQYF.

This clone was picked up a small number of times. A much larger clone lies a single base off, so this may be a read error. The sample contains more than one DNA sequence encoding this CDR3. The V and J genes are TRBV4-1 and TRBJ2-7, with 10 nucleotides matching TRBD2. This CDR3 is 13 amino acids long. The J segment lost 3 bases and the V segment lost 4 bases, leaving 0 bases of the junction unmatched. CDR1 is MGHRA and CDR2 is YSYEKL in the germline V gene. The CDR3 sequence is CASSRTSGYEQYF. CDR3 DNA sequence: TGCGCCAGCAGCCGGACTAGCGGCTACGAGCAGTACTTC.

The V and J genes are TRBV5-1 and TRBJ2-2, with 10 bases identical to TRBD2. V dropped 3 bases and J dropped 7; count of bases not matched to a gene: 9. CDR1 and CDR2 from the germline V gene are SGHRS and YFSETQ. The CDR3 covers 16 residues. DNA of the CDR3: TGCGCCAGCAGCTACCCTAGCGGGGGTAGCGGCGGGGAGCTGTTTTTT. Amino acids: CASSYPSGGSGGELFF.

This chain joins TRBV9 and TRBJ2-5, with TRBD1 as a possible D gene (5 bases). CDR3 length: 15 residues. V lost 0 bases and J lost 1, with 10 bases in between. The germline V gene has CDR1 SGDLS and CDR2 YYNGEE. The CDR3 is CASSVVAGLQETQYF. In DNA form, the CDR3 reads TGTGCCAGCAGCGTAGTGGCAGGGCTCCAAGAGACCCAGTACTTC.

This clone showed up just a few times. The CDR3 spells CASSLSANTEAFF. The CDR3 nucleotides read TGTGCCAGCAGTTTGTCAGCGAACACTGAAGCTTTCTTT. V gene TRBV27 combines with J gene TRBJ1-1, with no clear D. The CDR3 is made up of 13 amino acids. In germline, CDR1 is MNHEY, CDR2 SMNVEV (reference sequence). V was pared by 3 bases and J by 1 base, with 6 bases between.

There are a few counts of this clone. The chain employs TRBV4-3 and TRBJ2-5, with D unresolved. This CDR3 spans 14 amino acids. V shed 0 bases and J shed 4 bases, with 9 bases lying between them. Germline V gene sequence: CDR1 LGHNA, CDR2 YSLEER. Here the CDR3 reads CASSQDARRETQYF. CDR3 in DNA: TGCGCCAGCAGCCAAGATGCTCGACGAGAGACCCAGTACTTC.

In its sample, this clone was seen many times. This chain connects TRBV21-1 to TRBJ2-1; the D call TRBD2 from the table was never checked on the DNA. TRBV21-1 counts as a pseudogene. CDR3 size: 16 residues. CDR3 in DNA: TGTGCCAGCAGCAGAGGGACTAGCGGTTACTACAATGAGCAGTTCTTC. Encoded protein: CASSRGTSGYYNEQFF.

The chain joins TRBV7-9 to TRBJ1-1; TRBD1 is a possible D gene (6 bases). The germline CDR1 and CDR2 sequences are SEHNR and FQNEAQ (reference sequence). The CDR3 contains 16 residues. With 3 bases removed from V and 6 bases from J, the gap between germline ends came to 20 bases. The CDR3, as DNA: TGTGCCAGCAGCTTCTTACGGACCACAGGGTTCCCTGAAGCTTTCTTT. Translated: CASSFLRTTGFPEAFF.

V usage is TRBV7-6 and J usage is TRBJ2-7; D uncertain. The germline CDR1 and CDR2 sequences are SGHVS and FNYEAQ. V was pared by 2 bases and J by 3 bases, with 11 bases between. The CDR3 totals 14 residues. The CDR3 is CASSLSSADYEQYF. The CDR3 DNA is TGTGCCAGCAGCTTATCGTCAGCCGACTACGAGCAGTACTTC.

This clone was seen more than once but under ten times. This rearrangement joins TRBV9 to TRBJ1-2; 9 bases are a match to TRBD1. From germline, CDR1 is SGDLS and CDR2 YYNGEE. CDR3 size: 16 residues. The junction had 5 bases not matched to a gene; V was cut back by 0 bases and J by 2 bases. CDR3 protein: CASSVGGTGWNYGYTF. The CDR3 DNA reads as TGTGCCAGCAGCGTAGGGGGGACAGGGTGGAACTATGGCTACACCTTC.

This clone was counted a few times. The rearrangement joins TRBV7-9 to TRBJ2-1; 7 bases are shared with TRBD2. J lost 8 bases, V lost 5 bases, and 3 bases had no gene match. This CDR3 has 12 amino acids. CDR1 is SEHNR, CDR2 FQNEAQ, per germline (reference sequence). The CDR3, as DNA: TGTGCCAGCAGCACTAGCGTCGATGAGCAGTTCTTC. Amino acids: CASSTSVDEQFF.

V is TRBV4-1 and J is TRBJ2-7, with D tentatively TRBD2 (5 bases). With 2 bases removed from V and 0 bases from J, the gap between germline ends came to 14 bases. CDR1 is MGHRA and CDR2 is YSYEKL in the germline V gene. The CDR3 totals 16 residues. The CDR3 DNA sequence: TGCGCCAGCAGCCAACTTGTAGCGACAAGCTCCTACGAGCAGTACTTC. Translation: CASSQLVATSSYEQYF.

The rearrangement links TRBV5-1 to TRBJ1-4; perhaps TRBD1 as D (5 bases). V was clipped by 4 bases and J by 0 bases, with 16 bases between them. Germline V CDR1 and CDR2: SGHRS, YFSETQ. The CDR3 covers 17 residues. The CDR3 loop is CASSLGRKSATNEKLFF. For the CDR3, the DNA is TGCGCCAGCAGCCTGGGACGGAAATCTGCAACTAATGAAAAACTGTTTTTT.

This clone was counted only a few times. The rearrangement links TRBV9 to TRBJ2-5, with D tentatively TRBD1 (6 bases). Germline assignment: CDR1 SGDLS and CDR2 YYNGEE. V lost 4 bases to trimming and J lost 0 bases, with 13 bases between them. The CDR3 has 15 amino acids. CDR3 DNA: TGTGCCAGCAGCTCCGGACAGATTGACCAAGAGACCCAGTACTTC. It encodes CASSSGQIDQETQYF.

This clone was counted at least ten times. This chain's CDR3 is CASSLGEGNTIYF. In nucleotides, the CDR3 is TGTGCCAGCAGCCTGGGAGAGGGAAACACCATATATTTT. The chain joins TRBV7-9 to TRBJ1-3; no firm D call. V lost 5 bases and J 4 bases, leaving 9 bases between the germline ends. The V gene's germline CDR1 is SEHNR and CDR2 FQNEAQ (reference sequence). The CDR3 sequence is 13 residues long.

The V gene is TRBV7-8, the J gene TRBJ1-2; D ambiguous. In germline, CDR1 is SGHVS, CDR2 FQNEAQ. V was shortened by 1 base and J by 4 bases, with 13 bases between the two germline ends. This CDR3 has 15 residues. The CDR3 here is CASSLESRRIYGYTF. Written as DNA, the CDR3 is TGTGCCAGCAGCTTAGAGTCGCGGCGGATCTATGGCTACACCTTC.

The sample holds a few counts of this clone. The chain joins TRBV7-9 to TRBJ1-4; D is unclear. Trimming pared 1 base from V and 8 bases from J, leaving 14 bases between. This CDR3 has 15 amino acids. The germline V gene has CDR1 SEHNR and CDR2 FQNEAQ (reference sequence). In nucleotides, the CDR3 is TGTGCCAGCAGCTTAGGGGGTCACGTCGGGGAAAAACTGTTTTTT. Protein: CASSLGGHVGEKLFF.

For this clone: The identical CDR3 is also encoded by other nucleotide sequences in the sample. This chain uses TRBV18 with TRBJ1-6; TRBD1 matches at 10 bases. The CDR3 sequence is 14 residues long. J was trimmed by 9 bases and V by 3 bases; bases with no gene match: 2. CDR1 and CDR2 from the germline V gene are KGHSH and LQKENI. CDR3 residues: CASSPGQGVSPLHF. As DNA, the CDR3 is TGTGCCAGCTCACCCGGACAGGGGGTTTCACCCCTCCACTTT. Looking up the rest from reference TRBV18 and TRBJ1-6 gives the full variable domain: NAGVMQNPRHLVRRRGQEARLRCSPMKGHSHVYWYRQLPEEGLKFMVYLQKENIIDESGMPKERFSAEFPKEGPSILRIQQVVRGDSAAYFCASSPGQGVSPLHFGNGTRLTVT.

The CDR3 spells CASSPPLAGERSYNEQFF. CDR3 coding DNA: TGTGCCAGCTCACCACCCCTAGCGGGGGAACGAAGTTACAATGAGCAGTTCTTC. V usage is TRBV18 and J usage is TRBJ2-1, with 10 bases matching TRBD2. The CDR3 spans 18 residues. The germline V gene encodes CDR1 KGHSH and CDR2 LQKENI. With 0 bases clipped from V and 4 bases from J, the junction kept 9 bases outside the gene matches. The full variable domain, completed using reference TRBV18 and TRBJ2-1, is NAGVMQNPRHLVRRRGQEARLRCSPMKGHSHVYWYRQLPEEGLKFMVYLQKENIIDESGMPKERFSAEFPKEGPSILRIQQVVRGDSAAYFCASSPPLAGERSYNEQFFGPGTRLTVL.

The CDR3 DNA follows: TGTGCCAGCAGCTCGTCGAGGGAATATACGCAGTATTTT. It yields the protein CASSSSREYTQYF. V usage is TRBV6-5 and J usage is TRBJ2-3, with D tentatively TRBD2 (5 bases). The CDR3 loop spans 13 amino acids. Germline V CDR1 and CDR2: MNHEY, SVGAGI. V was clipped by 6 bases and J by 7 bases, with 14 bases between them.

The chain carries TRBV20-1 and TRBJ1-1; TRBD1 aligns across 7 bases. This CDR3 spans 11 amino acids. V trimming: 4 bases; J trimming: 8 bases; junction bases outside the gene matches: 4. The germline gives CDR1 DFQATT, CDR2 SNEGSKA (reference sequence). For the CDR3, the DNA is TGCAGTGCTAAACAGGGGCGAGAAGCTTTCTTT. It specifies CSAKQGREAFF.